Shown below are 15 T cell receptor beta chains from a single sample sequenced in a study of T cell repertoires and leukemia-associated antigens. TCRdb re-called the 5' RACE reads with MiXCR, one entry per CDR3 protein. The data show roughly 13,000 distinct CDR3 sequences, with over 30% seen just once and 7.5% to 10% held by the top ten. What these receptors recognize is not known. Sequencing was carried out using CD3+ T cells sorted from blood and cultured. All receptors come from a female donor in good health.

Within the sample, this clonotype is medium-sized. This sequence joins TRBV20-1 and TRBJ2-2; no firm D call. This CDR3 has 13 residues. Germline V lookup: CDR1 DFQATT, CDR2 SNEGSKA (reference sequence). Trimming shortened V by 4 bases and J by 6 bases, and 12 bases separated the two germline ends. CDR3 protein: CSAKVGEAGELFF. The CDR3 DNA follows: TGCAGTGCTAAAGTGGGTGAGGCCGGGGAGCTGTTTTTT.

Many counts were recorded for this clonotype. This chain joins TRBV29-1 and TRBJ2-3; D tentatively reads TRBD1 or TRBD2 (5 bases each). V lost 5 bases and J lost 1, with 13 bases in between. The CDR3 is 14 residues long. Looked up from germline, CDR1 is SQVTM and CDR2 is ANQGSEA. The CDR3 reads CSVRDRRCTDTQYF. CDR3 nucleotide sequence: TGCAGCGTTCGGGACCGGAGATGCACAGATACGCAGTATTTT.

This clonotype is medium-sized in the sample. The chain couples TRBV10-3 to TRBJ1-4, with 10 bases that match TRBD1. Trimming removed 0 bases from V and 6 bases from J; junction bases left unmatched: 4. Germline CDR1 ENHRY, CDR2 SYGVKD. This CDR3 has 16 amino acids. The CDR3 reads CAISESRTGGDEKLFF. CDR3 bases: TGTGCCATCAGTGAGTCGAGGACAGGGGGTGATGAAAAACTGTTTTTT.

To note about this clonotype: An end of the junction differs from the germline gene, which may be a read error. The chain couples TRBV7-2 to TRBJ2-5, with a weak D call TRBD2 (5 bases). The CDR3 sequence is 10 residues long. Per germline, CDR1 SGHTA and CDR2 FQGNSA. In DNA, the CDR3 is TGTGACAGCGGCCAGGAGACCCAGTACTTC. Its translation: CDSGQETQYF.

This clonotype was found many times. The CDR3 here is CSARDPASWNEQFF. CDR3 nucleotide sequence: TGCAGTGCTAGAGATCCGGCTAGCTGGAATGAGCAGTTCTTC. The chain is built from TRBV20-1 and TRBJ2-1, with D maybe TRBD2 (5 bases). Trimming took off 0 bases at V and 7 bases at J, with 13 bases between the two ends. The CDR3 covers 14 residues. CDR1 and CDR2 from the germline V gene are DFQATT and SNEGSKA (reference sequence).

This clonotype is categorized as medium-sized. This chain links TRBV6-6 with TRBJ2-1; 8 bases are shared with TRBD2. Germline-derived CDR1 and CDR2 are MNHNY and SVGAGI (reference sequence). The CDR3 runs to 15 residues. The V gene end was trimmed by 6 bases and the J gene end by 7 bases; junction bases not matched to a gene: 11. The CDR3 protein is CASSQPGRAENEQFF. In nucleotides, the CDR3 is TGTGCCAGCAGCCAACCCGGGAGGGCGGAAAATGAGCAGTTCTTC.

By share, this clonotype counts as medium-sized. The rearrangement uses TRBV20-1 and TRBJ1-1; 10 nucleotides agree with TRBD1. Looked up from germline, CDR1 is DFQATT and CDR2 is SNEGSKA (reference sequence). The J segment lost 1 base and the V segment lost 0 bases, leaving 5 bases of the junction unmatched. The CDR3 loop spans 16 amino acids. As DNA, the CDR3 is TGCAGTGCTAGAGATCGGGACAGGGGCGGGAACACTGAAGCTTTCTTT. It encodes CSARDRDRGGNTEAFF.

This clonotype qualifies as medium-sized. The genes are TRBV12-3 or TRBV12-4 and TRBJ2-4; TRBD1 aligns across 8 bases. The CDR3 has 16 amino acids. V trimming: 5 bases; J trimming: 1 base; junction bases outside the gene matches: 7. The CDR3 nucleotides read TGTGCCAGCAGTCCAGGACAGGGAGTCGCCAAAAACATTCAGTACTTC. Protein sequence: CASSPGQGVAKNIQYF.

This clonotype is labeled medium-sized. The chain carries TRBV5-5 and TRBJ2-5; D is uncertain. The CDR3 is made up of 13 amino acids. Germline lookup yields CDR1 SGHKS and CDR2 YYEKEE (reference sequence). V lost 2 bases and J lost 2, with 7 bases in between. Here the CDR3 DNA reads TGTGCCAGCAGCTTTCGGTGGCAAGAGACCCAGTACTTC. It yields the protein CASSFRWQETQYF.

With respect to this clonotype: At one boundary the junction diverges from the germline segment, which might be a read error. In nucleotides, the CDR3 is TGTGCCAACAGCGACCCGAGAAGCACAGATACGCGGTATTTT. This gives the protein CANSDPRSTDTRYF. This chain connects TRBV7-8 to TRBJ2-3; D is unresolved. In germline, CDR1 is SGHVS, CDR2 FQNEAQ. This CDR3 contains 14 residues.

The chain carries TRBV29-1 and TRBJ2-7, with 12 bases identical to TRBD1. With 7 bases clipped from V and 7 bases from J, the junction kept 14 bases outside the gene matches. The germline gives CDR1 SQVTM, CDR2 ANQGSEA. This CDR3 region has 15 residues. The chain's CDR3 is CSATVGTGGFWEQYF. The CDR3 DNA follows: TGCAGCGCGACCGTGGGGACAGGGGGCTTCTGGGAGCAGTACTTC.

This chain connects TRBV5-1 to TRBJ2-1, with 8 bases fitting TRBD2. CDR1 is SGHRS, CDR2 YFSETQ, per germline. The CDR3 runs to 15 residues. V dropped 5 bases and J dropped 7; count of bases not matched to a gene: 11. The CDR3, as DNA: TGCGCCAGCAGACCTCCGGGACTAGGGGGGAATGAGCAGTTCTTC. Its translation: CASRPPGLGGNEQFF.

V and J are TRBV15 and TRBJ2-3; D not resolved. Per germline, CDR1 LNHNV and CDR2 YYDKDF (reference sequence). The CDR3 totals 15 residues. This CDR3 reads CPTSRGPRSTDTQYF. CDR3 DNA sequence: TGTCCGACCAGCAGAGGTCCCCGGTCCACAGATACGCAGTATTTT.

This clonotype counts as medium-sized. This rearrangement joins TRBV4-1 to TRBJ2-4; either TRBD1 or TRBD2 may supply D (5 bases each). The CDR3 totals 13 residues. Germline V CDR1 and CDR2: MGHRA, YSYEKL. Trimming removed 6 bases from V and 10 bases from J, with 16 bases in between. The CDR3 DNA sequence: TGCGCCAGCAGGCCCGGGACGGACGGAATTCAGTACTTC. Translating gives CASRPGTDGIQYF.

This clonotype was counted a single time. The V and J genes are TRBV20-1 and TRBJ1-6; TRBD1 is a possible D gene (6 bases). Germline V CDR1 and CDR2: DFQATT, SNEGSKA (reference sequence). The CDR3 is 15 residues long. Trimming pared 3 bases from V and 9 bases from J, leaving 18 bases between. CDR3 nucleotides: TGCAGTGCTAGTCGCCAGGGGATTAATAGTTCACCCCTCCACTTT. Translating it yields CSASRQGINSSPLHF.